The 18 T cell receptor beta chains below all came from one sample that was sequenced in a study of Ad26.COV2.S vaccination and SARS-CoV-2 variants. The treatment is: some 20 received Ad26.COV2.S at low or high dose, single or two shots; roughly five received placebo; per-sample allocation not given. The samples were gathered on day 63 after the first injection of vaccine or placebo. The method was immunoSEQ multiplex PCR; TCRdb's version includes in-frame clones alone and lacks a portion of them. Here the sample spans roughly 380,000 clones, approximately 81% being singletons. The source was peripheral blood, collected in a trial of Ad26.COV2.S vaccine versus placebo. The origin of the receptors is a person between 18 and 65 years old who received the Ad26.COV2.S COVID-19 vaccine or a placebo.

The chain joins TRBV2 to TRBJ2-3; D might be TRBD2 (5 bases). V lost 3 bases, J lost 1 base, and 11 bases lay in between. Germline CDR1 SNHLY, CDR2 FYNNEI. This CDR3 comprises 15 residues. CDR3 sequence (DNA): TGTGCCAGCAGTGATCGGATGGGAGGCACAGATACGCAGTATTTT. Translated: CASSDRMGGTDTQYF.

This clone is a singleton in its sample. The genes are TRBV15 and TRBJ2-7, with TRBD1 matching over 9 bases. The V gene's germline CDR1 is LNHNV and CDR2 YYDKDF (reference sequence). V trimming: 0 bases; J trimming: 2 bases; junction bases outside the gene matches: 14. The CDR3 runs to 19 residues. The CDR3, as DNA: TGTGCCACCAGCAGAGATTTTCACAGGGGGCGATATTTTCCCTACGAGCAGTACTTC. Translating gives CATSRDFHRGRYFPYEQYF. Full variable domain (remainder filled in from reference TRBV15 and TRBJ2-7): DAMVIQNPRYQVTQFGKPVTLSCSQTLNHNVMYWYQQKSSQAPKLLFHYYDKDFNNEADTPDNFQSRRPNTSFCFLDIRSPGLGDTAMYLCATSRDFHRGRYFPYEQYFGPGTRLTVT.

This clone turned up a few times. The chain links TRBV4-2 to TRBJ2-3, with D hard to call. In germline, CDR1 is LGHNA, CDR2 YNFKEQ. Trimming pared 0 bases from V and 8 bases from J, leaving 15 bases between. This CDR3 is 15 amino acids long. For the CDR3, the DNA is TGTGCCAGCAGCCAAGATCTTTTGCTCCCTACTACGCAGTATTTT. Translation gives CASSQDLLLPTTQYF.

This clone was picked up one time. This chain joins TRBV30 and TRBJ2-5; no firm D call. This CDR3 has 11 amino acids. Germline CDR1 GTSNPN, CDR2 SVGIG (reference sequence). V was clipped by 4 bases and J by 0 bases, with 3 bases between them. Here the CDR3 reads CAWKDQETQYF. The CDR3, as DNA: TGTGCCTGGAAGGACCAAGAGACCCAGTACTTC.

This sequence joins TRBV18 and TRBJ2-7; no clear D. From germline, CDR1 is KGHSH and CDR2 LQKENI. V was shortened by 2 bases and J by 5 bases, with 4 bases between the two germline ends. CDR3 length: 11 residues. Here the CDR3 reads CASSPRDEQYF. The DNA for the CDR3 is TGTGCCAGCTCACCAAGGGACGAGCAGTACTTC. Full variable domain (remainder filled in from reference TRBV18 and TRBJ2-7): NAGVMQNPRHLVRRRGQEARLRCSPMKGHSHVYWYRQLPEEGLKFMVYLQKENIIDESGMPKERFSAEFPKEGPSILRIQQVVRGDSAAYFCASSPRDEQYFGPGTRLTVT.

This clone occurred a few times. This chain links TRBV4-1 with TRBJ1-2; D gene ambiguous. V gave up 1 base and J gave up 4 bases, with 10 bases separating them. This CDR3 has 14 residues. CDR1 MGHRA and CDR2 YSYEKL come from the germline V gene. CDR3 amino acids: CASSQALLGYGYTF. DNA for the CDR3: TGCGCCAGCAGCCAAGCTTTACTGGGCTATGGCTACACCTTC.

V is TRBV5-4 and J is TRBJ2-3; D not resolved. The V gene lost 4 bases and the J gene lost 5 bases, with 17 bases spanning the gap. CDR3 length: 15 amino acids. In germline, CDR1 is SGHNT, CDR2 YYREEE (reference sequence). The chain's CDR3 is CASSRDRSDVDTQYF. CDR3 sequence (DNA): TGTGCCAGCAGCCGTGATCGCTCTGACGTAGATACGCAGTATTTT. The variable domain in full, completed from reference TRBV5-4 and TRBJ2-3, reads ETGVTQSPTHLIKTRGQQVTLRCSSQSGHNTVSWYQQALGQGPQFIFQYYREEENGRGNFPPRFSGLQFPNYSSELNVNALELDDSALYLCASSRDRSDVDTQYFGPGTRLTVL.

The rearrangement joins TRBV11-2 to TRBJ2-3, with D uncertain. This CDR3 contains 13 residues. CDR1 and CDR2 from the germline V gene are SGHAT and FQNNGV. The ends were cut back, 4 bases at V and 4 bases at J, with 9 bases in the middle. The CDR3 DNA is TGTGCCAGCAGCTCCTATGGAGCAGATACGCAGTATTTT. Amino acids: CASSSYGADTQYF.

The chain recombines TRBV5-1 with TRBJ2-3; TRBD2 matches 7 bases. CDR1 is SGHRS, CDR2 YFSETQ, per germline. The CDR3 totals 14 residues. V was pared by 3 bases and J by 4 bases, with 5 bases of the junction left unmatched. The CDR3 protein is CASSSSREADTQYF. The CDR3 coding sequence is TGCGCCAGCAGCTCCTCTCGGGAGGCAGATACGCAGTATTTT.

The rearrangement joins TRBV4-3 to TRBJ1-4; no firm D call. The CDR3 runs 13 residues. V lost 1 base and J lost 11, with 11 bases in between. The germline gives CDR1 LGHNA, CDR2 YSLEER. The CDR3 spells CASSQGAHGKLFF. The DNA for the CDR3 is TGCGCCAGCAGCCAAGGGGCGCACGGGAAACTGTTTTTT.

The chain links TRBV5-1 to TRBJ1-1, with D tentatively TRBD1 (6 bases). Germline loops: CDR1 SGHRS, CDR2 YFSETQ. Trimming took off 4 bases at V and 10 bases at J, with 14 bases between the two ends. This CDR3 spans 12 amino acids. The CDR3 protein is CASSLDRGAAFF. In DNA, the CDR3 is TGCGCCAGCAGCCTAGACCGGGGGGCAGCTTTCTTT.

V and J are TRBV5-4 and TRBJ2-1; the D gene is possibly TRBD1 (6 bases). CDR1 is SGHNT, CDR2 YYREEE, per germline (reference sequence). V was shortened by 9 bases and J by 9 bases, with 22 bases between the two germline ends. The CDR3 contains 14 residues. CDR3 amino acids: CATQGPVGATEQFF. The CDR3 coding sequence is TGTGCCACGCAGGGGCCGGTCGGGGCCACTGAGCAGTTCTTC.

The gene calls are TRBV7-2 and TRBJ2-5, with 8 bases matching TRBD1. J gave up 3 bases and V 4 bases, and 4 bases lay outside the gene matches. Germline assignment: CDR1 SGHTA and CDR2 FQGNSA. This CDR3 comprises 14 residues. The CDR3 protein is CASSSTDREETQYF. Here the CDR3 DNA reads TGTGCCAGCAGCTCAACGGACAGGGAAGAGACCCAGTACTTC.

The rearrangement joins TRBV15 to TRBJ2-2; unclear D gene. The CDR3 is 15 amino acids. Trimming removed 3 bases from V and 1 base from J, with 9 bases in between. Per germline, CDR1 LNHNV and CDR2 YYDKDF (reference sequence). This CDR3 reads CATSSWQENTGELFF. The CDR3 bases are TGTGCCACCAGCAGCTGGCAAGAGAACACCGGGGAGCTGTTTTTT.

The genes are TRBV4-3 and TRBJ2-1, with a tentative D call TRBD1 (5 bases). The germline gives CDR1 LGHNA, CDR2 YSLEER. Trimming stripped 1 base from V and 5 bases from J, with 15 bases between. This CDR3 contains 16 residues. CDR3 nucleotide sequence: TGCGCCAGCAGCCAAGGTATAGGGGAACTTAACAATGAGCAGTTCTTC. This codes for CASSQGIGELNNEQFF.

With regard to this clone: This CDR3 is also generated by other DNA sequences in the sample. J is TRBJ2-5 and V is TRBV5-1, with D perhaps TRBD1 (5 bases). Germline V lookup: CDR1 SGHRS, CDR2 YFSETQ. The CDR3 loop spans 12 amino acids. Deletions cut 0 bases from V and 5 bases from J, with 5 bases between. The CDR3 is CASSLEGETQYF. DNA for the CDR3: TGCGCCAGCAGCTTGGAGGGGGAGACCCAGTACTTC. Based on the CDR3 plus reference TRBV5-1 and TRBJ2-5, the full variable domain is KAGVTQTPRYLIKTRGQQVTLSCSPISGHRSVSWYQQTPGQGLQFLFEYFSETQRNKGNFPGRFSGRQFSNSRSEMNVSTLELGDSALYLCASSLEGETQYFGPGTRLLVL.

The J gene is TRBJ2-1, the V gene TRBV19; 14 bases are shared with TRBD2. Per germline, CDR1 LNHDA and CDR2 SQIVND (reference sequence). The CDR3 consists of 15 residues. Unmatched junction bases numbered 5, after V lost 5 bases and J lost 8 bases. CDR3 sequence (DNA): TGTGCCAGTAGTCCTTCGGGACTAGCGGGAGATGAGCAGTTCTTC. Encoded protein: CASSPSGLAGDEQFF.

Notes on this clone: A junction boundary mismatches the germline segment, possibly from a read error. The V call is TRBV7-2, the J call TRBJ2-7; unclear D gene. Germline lookup yields CDR1 SGHTA and CDR2 FQGNSA. This CDR3 spans 13 amino acids. CDR3 in DNA: TGTGCCAGCAGCTTAGTATCGGACGGCCTTCAGGACTTC. This sequence encodes CASSLVSDGLQDF.